These 10 T cell receptor beta chains came from one sample sequenced in a study of blood T cell repertoires in COVID-19. Only in-frame clones appear in the TCRdb table, and some are missing; sequencing was by immunoSEQ multiplex PCR. The data hold about 240,000 clones, with 75% to 85% observed a single time. The specimen sequenced was peripheral blood. The receptors were sampled from a woman aged 60 to 75 with active or convalescent COVID-19.

This chain uses TRBV10-3 with TRBJ1-2; D is uncertain. CDR1 and CDR2 (germline): ENHRY, SYGVKD. The V end was cut by 4 bases, the J end by 4 bases, with 10 bases between. The CDR3 runs 13 residues. The CDR3 nucleotides are TGTGCCATCAGTGGTGGTGGGCTCTATGGCTACACCTTC. Protein product: CAISGGGLYGYTF.

This clone is deemed medium-sized. The rearrangement joins TRBV9 to TRBJ2-1; maybe TRBD1 (5 bases). Germline CDR1 is SGDLS and CDR2 is YYNGEE. CDR3 length: 14 amino acids. With 4 bases removed from V and 6 bases from J, the gap between germline ends came to 14 bases. The CDR3 DNA reads as TGTGCCAGCAGCCCCCGCTTGGGGCTCAATGAGCAGTTCTTC. Translation: CASSPRLGLNEQFF.

This clone has a single count. V and J are TRBV6-5 and TRBJ1-1; maybe TRBD1 (6 bases). The CDR3 extends over 14 amino acids. Germline V gene sequence: CDR1 MNHEY, CDR2 SVGAGI. V dropped 6 bases and J dropped 6 bases, with 17 bases sitting between them. Here the CDR3 DNA reads TGTGCCAGCAGATTCCTACAGGGTCGCGCTGAAGCTTTCTTT. Its translation is CASRFLQGRAEAFF.

This clone was observed a handful of times. This chain uses TRBV2 with TRBJ1-6; 7 positions match TRBD1. This CDR3 is built from 16 residues. Germline CDR1 and CDR2: SNHLY and FYNNEI. V gave up 6 bases and J gave up 0 bases; unmatched junction bases: 5. CDR3 DNA: TGTGCCAGCAGGCCCGACAGGGCCTCCTATAATTCACCCCTCCACTTT. Protein: CASRPDRASYNSPLHF.

The chain is built from TRBV12-3 or TRBV12-4 and TRBJ1-3; D ambiguous. The CDR3 has 11 residues. The ends were cut back, 2 bases at V and 11 bases at J, with 7 bases in the middle. DNA of the CDR3: TGTGCCAGCAGTTTACTTTATTCCATATATTTT. Its translation is CASSLLYSIYF.

The rearrangement links TRBV2 to TRBJ2-3; TRBD2 matches 8 bases. This CDR3 is 14 amino acids long. Losses at the gene ends were 9 bases for V and 3 bases for J; bases not matched to a gene: 8. CDR1 and CDR2 from the germline V gene are SNHLY and FYNNEI. The CDR3 nucleotides are TGTGCCAGTCGGACTAGCCCAAGGACAGATACGCAGTATTTT. Its translation: CASRTSPRTDTQYF. Combining the CDR3 with reference TRBV2 and TRBJ2-3 gives the whole variable domain EPEVTQTPSHQVTQMGQEVILRCVPISNHLYFYWYRQILGQKVEFLVSFYNNEISEKSEIFDDQFSVERPDGSNFTLKIRSTKLEDSAMYFCASRTSPRTDTQYFGPGTRLTVL.

The V call is TRBV19, the J call TRBJ2-7; 8 nucleotides line up with TRBD1. This CDR3 contains 14 residues. CDR1 and CDR2 (germline): LNHDA, SQIVND (reference sequence). Losses at the gene ends were 4 bases for V and 5 bases for J; bases not matched to a gene: 7. The CDR3 region is CASSKTDRDHEQYF. In DNA, the CDR3 is TGTGCCAGTAGTAAGACGGACAGGGACCACGAGCAGTACTTC.

The rearrangement links TRBV7-9 to TRBJ1-3, with D unresolved. Between the trimmed V and J ends, which lost 5 bases and 0 bases, there was a span of 11 bases. Germline CDR1 and CDR2: SEHNR and FQNEAQ (reference sequence). The CDR3 is made up of 15 amino acids. DNA for the CDR3: TGTGCCAGCAGCCCCACCCGGAGCTCTGGAAACACCATATATTTT. Its translation is CASSPTRSSGNTIYF.

V usage is TRBV3-1 (or the pseudogene TRBV3-2) and J usage is TRBJ1-1; the match to TRBD1 covers 8 bases. The CDR3 is 14 amino acids. CDR1 is LGHDT and CDR2 is YNNKEL in the germline V gene (reference sequence). V lost 1 base and J lost 4; bases outside the gene matches: 2. The CDR3 DNA reads TGTGCCAGCAGCCAAGGACAGGGGTCCACTGAAGCTTTCTTT. Protein sequence: CASSQGQGSTEAFF.

V and J are TRBV6-5 and TRBJ1-1; D gene uncertain. The CDR3 is made up of 14 amino acids. Between the trimmed V and J ends, which lost 4 bases and 2 bases, there was a span of 11 bases. Per germline, CDR1 MNHEY and CDR2 SVGAGI. The CDR3 DNA reads TGTGCCAGCAGTTCTCCAGGAGGCAACACTGAAGCTTTCTTT. It is translated as CASSSPGGNTEAFF.